Listed below are T cell receptor beta chains from one sample, sequenced in a study of T cell changes during pregnancy in multiple sclerosis. The protocol was immunoSEQ multiplex PCR, while the TCRdb copy is restricted to in-frame clones and leaves out a portion. The sample holds 40,000 or so clones, 80% to 90% seen once. Sequenced here: CD4+ T cells from peripheral blood mononuclear cells, sampled in the first trimester of pregnancy. The receptor set was obtained from a female donor with multiple sclerosis, enrolled in a pregnancy study. The CDR3 runs from the conserved cysteine through the conserved F or W. The order of the fields is J gene, V gene, clone size, D gene, CDR3 protein, CDR3 DNA. The D gene is left open where the match is weak. Clone sizes are given selectively: once, few, many, or a class where the clone is expanded.

J: TRBJ2-2
V: TRBV5-1
size: once
D: -
CDR3: CASSSLPTGELFF
DNA: TGCGCCAGCAGCTCCCTACCCACCGGGGAGCTGTTTTTT

J: TRBJ1-2
V: TRBV9
size: -
D: TRBD1
CDR3: CASSVDHRGDYGYTF
DNA: TGTGCCAGCAGCGTAGATCACAGGGGAGATTATGGCTACACCTTC

J: TRBJ2-5
V: TRBV5-1
size: many
D: TRBD1
CDR3: CASSLGQGETQYF
DNA: TGCGCCAGCAGCTTGGGACAGGGAGAGACCCAGTACTTC

J: TRBJ2-7
V: TRBV6-5
size: -
D: TRBD1
CDR3: CASSRGGQGSYEQYF
DNA: TGTGCCAGCAGTAGAGGGGGCCAGGGGTCCTACGAGCAGTACTTC

J: TRBJ2-7
V: TRBV5-1
size: -
D: TRBD2
CDR3: CASIPPGGGEQYF
DNA: TGCGCCAGCATCCCCCCCGGGGGGGGTGAGCAGTACTTC

J: TRBJ1-3
V: TRBV5-4
size: -
D: TRBD1
CDR3: CASSVNRDRGNTIYF
DNA: TGTGCCAGCAGCGTTAACCGGGACAGGGGGAACACCATATATTTT

J: TRBJ2-7
V: TRBV6-5
size: -
D: TRBD2
CDR3: CASSKLSGGNEQYF
DNA: TGTGCCAGCAGTAAACTCTCGGGGGGGAACGAGCAGTACTTC

J: TRBJ1-2
V: TRBV29-1
size: once
D: -
CDR3: CSVVQGHGYTF
DNA: TGCAGCGTTGTGCAGGGTCATGGCTACACCTTC

J: TRBJ1-2
V: TRBV10-1
size: -
D: TRBD1
CDR3: CASSAQGAQGYTF
DNA: TGCGCCAGCAGTGCACAGGGGGCGCAGGGCTACACCTTC

J: TRBJ2-5
V: TRBV4-2
size: once
D: TRBD2
CDR3: CASSQGASGHYQETQYF
DNA: TGTGCCAGCAGCCAAGGGGCTAGCGGGCACTACCAAGAGACCCAGTACTTC

J: TRBJ1-5
V: TRBV7-7
size: few
D: TRBD1
CDR3: CASSLEQGQPQHF
DNA: TGTGCCAGCAGCTTAGAACAGGGGCAGCCCCAGCATTTT

J: TRBJ2-7
V: TRBV11-2
size: -
D: -
CDR3: CASRGQMAYEQYF
DNA: TGTGCCAGCAGGGGACAAATGGCCTACGAGCAGTACTTC

J: TRBJ2-1
V: TRBV30
size: -
D: TRBD2
CDR3: CAWSAGLAGPDEQFF
DNA: TGTGCCTGGAGTGCGGGACTAGCGGGACCCGATGAGCAGTTCTTC

J: TRBJ2-6
V: TRBV19
size: -
D: -
CDR3: CASSRGSGANVLTF
DNA: TGTGCCAGTAGTCGGGGGTCTGGGGCCAACGTCCTGACTTTC

J: TRBJ2-7
V: TRBV4-1
size: -
D: TRBD2
CDR3: CASSPRGLVGDEQYF
DNA: TGCGCCAGCAGCCCTCGGGGACTAGTCGGCGACGAGCAGTACTTC

J: TRBJ1-2
V: TRBV7-9
size: once
D: -
CDR3: CASSLAGGKGYTF
DNA: TGTGCCAGCAGCTTAGCCGGGGGGAAGGGCTACACCTTC

J: TRBJ1-2
V: TRBV15
size: -
D: -
CDR3: CATSRGDNNYGYTF
DNA: TGTGCCACCAGCAGAGGGGACAATAACTATGGCTACACCTTC

J: TRBJ1-1
V: TRBV30
size: -
D: -
CDR3: CAWGGDLNTEAFF
DNA: TGTGCCTGGGGAGGGGATTTGAACACTGAAGCTTTCTTT

J: TRBJ2-1
V: TRBV7-7
size: once
D: TRBD1
CDR3: CASSLSGTGTGGNEQFF
DNA: TGTGCTAGCAGCTTATCCGGGACCGGGACAGGGGGGAATGAGCAGTTCTTC

J: TRBJ1-3
V: TRBV30
size: -
D: TRBD1
CDR3: CAWSVARGQVGNTIYF
DNA: TGTGCCTGGAGTGTGGCCCGGGGACAGGTCGGAAACACCATATATTTT

J: TRBJ2-5
V: TRBV5-1
size: -
D: -
CDR3: CASSFSGTHQETQYF
DNA: TGCGCCAGCAGCTTTTCCGGGACACACCAAGAGACCCAGTACTTC

J: TRBJ2-5
V: TRBV5-1
size: once
D: TRBD1
CDR3: CASSKDRGETQYF
DNA: TGCGCCAGCAGCAAGGACAGGGGGGAGACCCAGTACTTC

J: TRBJ1-2
V: TRBV28
size: -
D: TRBD1
CDR3: CASSLILQYRDRGGYGYTF
DNA: TGTGCCAGCAGTCTCATTCTACAGTACCGGGACAGGGGTGGCTATGGCTACACCTTC

J: TRBJ2-1
V: TRBV5-6
size: -
D: TRBD2
CDR3: CASTDGLAPYNEQFF
DNA: TGTGCCAGCACCGACGGACTAGCGCCCTACAATGAGCAGTTCTTC

J: TRBJ1-4
V: TRBV19
size: few
D: -
CDR3: CASSMGGAENEKLFF
DNA: TGTGCCAGTAGTATGGGGGGGGCAGAGAATGAAAAACTGTTTTTT

J: TRBJ2-3
V: TRBV18
size: -
D: -
CDR3: CASSPGGLDGTQYF
DNA: TGTGCCAGCTCACCAGGAGGGCTAGACGGTACGCAGTATTTT

J: TRBJ2-1
V: TRBV11-3
size: once
D: TRBD2
CDR3: CASKEREVNEQFF
DNA: TGTGCCAGCAAAGAGCGGGAGGTTAATGAGCAGTTCTTC

J: TRBJ1-2
V: TRBV19
size: few
D: -
CDR3: CASSTGANYGYTF
DNA: TGTGCCAGTAGCACCGGGGCTAACTATGGCTACACCTTC

J: TRBJ2-5
V: TRBV5-1
size: -
D: TRBD2
CDR3: CASSTSGSFEETQYF
DNA: TGCGCCAGCTCCACTAGCGGGAGTTTTGAGGAGACCCAGTACTTC

J: TRBJ1-5
V: TRBV10-3
size: -
D: -
CDR3: CAISESGRGSNQPQHF
DNA: TGTGCCATCAGTGAGTCAGGCAGGGGAAGCAATCAGCCCCAGCATTTT

J: TRBJ2-7
V: TRBV7-9
size: -
D: TRBD2
CDR3: CASSLVSGRLGEQYF
DNA: TGTGCCAGCAGCTTAGTTAGCGGGAGGCTCGGCGAGCAGTACTTC

J: TRBJ1-1
V: TRBV7-2
size: -
D: -
CDR3: CASSRGNGNTEAFF
DNA: TGTGCCAGCAGCAGAGGAAACGGGAACACTGAAGCTTTCTTT

J: TRBJ2-7
V: TRBV9
size: -
D: TRBD1
CDR3: CASSAPGQGAGEQYF
DNA: TGTGCCAGCAGCGCCCCCGGACAGGGGGCGGGCGAGCAGTACTTC

J: TRBJ2-2
V: TRBV9
size: -
D: TRBD1
CDR3: CASRTGTASTGELFF
DNA: TGTGCCAGCAGGACCGGGACAGCGAGCACCGGGGAGCTGTTTTTT

J: TRBJ2-2
V: TRBV18
size: -
D: -
CDR3: CASSPPARGNTGELFF
DNA: TGTGCCAGCTCACCACCGGCTCGGGGGAACACCGGGGAGCTGTTTTTT

J: TRBJ2-1
V: TRBV7-9
size: -
D: TRBD2
CDR3: CASSLDAAGGQRNEQFF
DNA: TGTGCCAGCAGCTTAGACGCAGCGGGAGGCCAGAGGAATGAGCAGTTCTTC

J: TRBJ2-1
V: TRBV10-3
size: once
D: TRBD2
CDR3: CAIARTEILGTSGRASYNEQFF
DNA: TGTGCCATCGCTAGGACAGAGATACTTGGGACTAGCGGGAGAGCTTCCTACAATGAGCAGTTCTTC

J: TRBJ2-5
V: TRBV10-3
size: -
D: TRBD1
CDR3: CAIRVGQGQETQYF
DNA: TGTGCCATCAGAGTAGGACAGGGGCAAGAGACCCAGTACTTC

J: TRBJ1-1
V: TRBV30
size: -
D: -
CDR3: CVGLWRQLNTEAFF
DNA: TGTGTAGGACTTTGGAGGCAGCTGAACACTGAAGCTTTCTTT

J: TRBJ2-7
V: TRBV5-6
size: few
D: TRBD1
CDR3: CASSLPTGGYISYEQYF
DNA: TGTGCCAGCAGCCTGCCAACAGGGGGCTACATATCCTACGAGCAGTACTTC

J: TRBJ2-1
V: TRBV11-3
size: -
D: -
CDR3: CASSSGQRRNEQFF
DNA: TGTGCCAGCAGCTCCGGACAGAGACGGAATGAGCAGTTCTTC

J: TRBJ1-3
V: TRBV18
size: -
D: -
CDR3: CASSPPAGASGNTIYF
DNA: TGTGCCAGCTCACCACCCGCGGGGGCAAGTGGAAACACCATATATTTT

J: TRBJ1-2
V: TRBV27
size: -
D: TRBD1
CDR3: CASGGQGNYGYTF
DNA: TGTGCCAGCGGGGGACAGGGGAACTATGGCTACACCTTC

J: TRBJ2-7
V: TRBV5-6
size: -
D: TRBD2
CDR3: CASRTWSSGSAYEQYF
DNA: TGTGCCAGCAGGACGTGGTCTAGCGGGAGCGCCTACGAGCAGTACTTC

J: TRBJ2-5
V: TRBV5-1
size: -
D: -
CDR3: CASSLDWQETQYF
DNA: TGCGCCAGCAGCTTGGACTGGCAAGAGACCCAGTACTTC

J: TRBJ1-2
V: TRBV10-1
size: medium-sized
D: -
CDR3: CASSESTGGGYTF
DNA: TGCGCCAGCAGTGAGTCGACGGGGGGCGGCTACACCTTC

J: TRBJ1-1
V: TRBV29-1
size: -
D: TRBD1
CDR3: CSVDRGRGTEAFF
DNA: TGCAGCGTCGACAGGGGTCGGGGCACTGAAGCTTTCTTT

J: TRBJ2-7
V: TRBV7-9
size: -
D: TRBD1
CDR3: CASSLIGGYSYEQYF
DNA: TGTGCCAGCAGCTTAATAGGGGGCTACTCCTACGAGCAGTACTTC

J: TRBJ2-1
V: TRBV29-1
size: -
D: TRBD2
CDR3: CSVIASGLAGGEQFF
DNA: TGCAGCGTTATAGCCTCGGGACTAGCGGGGGGTGAGCAGTTCTTC

J: TRBJ2-2
V: TRBV10-2
size: -
D: -
CDR3: CASSGLVGELFF
DNA: TGCGCCAGCTCGGGATTGGTCGGGGAGCTGTTTTTT

J: TRBJ2-1
V: TRBV29-1
size: once
D: TRBD2
CDR3: CSVDQLADIRNEQFF
DNA: TGCAGCGTTGATCAACTAGCGGATATTCGCAATGAGCAGTTCTTC

J: TRBJ1-1
V: TRBV28
size: -
D: -
CDR3: CASRDMNTEAFF
DNA: TGTGCCAGCAGAGACATGAACACTGAAGCTTTCTTT

J: TRBJ2-1
V: TRBV2
size: -
D: -
CDR3: CASRKEANEQFF
DNA: TGTGCCAGCAGAAAGGAGGCGAATGAGCAGTTCTTC

J: TRBJ2-3
V: TRBV6-1
size: -
D: TRBD2
CDR3: CASSLAGLTDTQYF
DNA: TGTGCCAGCAGTCTAGCGGGCCTCACAGATACGCAGTATTTT

J: TRBJ1-5
V: TRBV2
size: -
D: -
CDR3: CASSERDIPQHF
DNA: TGTGCCAGCAGTGAACGGGACATTCCCCAGCATTTT

J: TRBJ1-2
V: TRBV7-2
size: -
D: TRBD1
CDR3: CASSETGGDRYTF
DNA: TGTGCCAGCAGCGAGACAGGGGGTGATCGCTACACCTTC

J: TRBJ1-3
V: TRBV30
size: -
D: -
CDR3: CAWDVGGSGNTIYF
DNA: TGTGCCTGGGACGTGGGGGGATCTGGAAACACCATATATTTT